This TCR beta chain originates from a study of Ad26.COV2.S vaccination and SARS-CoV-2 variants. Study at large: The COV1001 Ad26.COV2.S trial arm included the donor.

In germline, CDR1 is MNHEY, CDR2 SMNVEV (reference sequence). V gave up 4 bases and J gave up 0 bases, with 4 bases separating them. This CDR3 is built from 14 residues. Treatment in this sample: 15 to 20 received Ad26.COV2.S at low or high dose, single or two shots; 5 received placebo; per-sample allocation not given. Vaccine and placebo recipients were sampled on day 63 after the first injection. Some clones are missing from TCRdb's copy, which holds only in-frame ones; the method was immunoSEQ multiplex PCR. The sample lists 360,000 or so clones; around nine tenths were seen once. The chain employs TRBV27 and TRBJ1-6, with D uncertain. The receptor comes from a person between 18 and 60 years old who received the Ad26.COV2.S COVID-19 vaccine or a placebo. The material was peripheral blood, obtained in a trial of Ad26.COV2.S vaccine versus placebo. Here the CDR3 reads CASSSTSYNSPLHF. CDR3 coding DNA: TGTGCCAGCAGTTCTACCTCCTATAATTCACCCCTCCACTTT.